These T cell receptor beta chains were read from a single sample in a study of blood T cell repertoires in COVID-19. Here immunoSEQ multiplex PCR was the method, and the copy in TCRdb shows in-frame clones only, minus some. The sample has 470,000 or so clones, roughly nine tenths seen once. Specimen: PBMCs or T cells enriched from blood (not recorded which). Source of these receptors: a woman between 18 and 30 years old with acute COVID-19. Both conserved end residues are part of each CDR3.

TRBV7-2	16	TRBJ1-1	CASSLAEIQGGTEAFF
TRBV29-1	12	TRBJ2-1	CSVETSGNEQFF
TRBV7-9	15	TRBJ2-1	CASSLEGTGGDEQFF
TRBV28	15	TRBJ1-6	CASRGIQGYNSPLHF
TRBV27	14	TRBJ1-2	CASSFGGGSYGYTF
TRBV3-1/TRBV3-2	15	TRBJ1-2	CASSQYGGTNYGYTF
TRBV7-9	15	TRBJ2-1	CASSLREAAYNEQFF
TRBV2	13	TRBJ2-7	CASSGARGREQYF
TRBV28	15	TRBJ2-4	CASSPDRAAKNIQYF
TRBV28	14	TRBJ2-7	CASRHRDRAYEQYF
TRBV7-2	14	TRBJ2-7	CASRSSGNSYEQYF
TRBV7-2	12	TRBJ1-5	CASSSRAQPQHF
TRBV10-1	14	TRBJ2-5	CASSVGQGEETQYF
TRBV7-9	16	TRBJ1-2	CASSPRGQGQTYGYTF
TRBV10-1	13	TRBJ1-1	CASSEGVPTEAFF
TRBV5-4	17	TRBJ1-4	CASSSGTGRSRAQGLFF
TRBV7-2	17	TRBJ2-2	CASSLRGSGRWNGELFF
TRBV4-1	15	TRBJ2-4	CASSQDWVLRDIQYF
TRBV5-6	16	TRBJ2-3	CASRYYLPGNADTQYF
TRBV7-6	13	TRBJ1-6	CASSRGPGSPLHF
TRBV30	12	TRBJ2-1	CAWRREGAEQFF
TRBV6-5	13	TRBJ1-5	CASSRGHLEPQHF
TRBV9	14	TRBJ2-1	CASSVRPGYNEQFF
TRBV19	16	TRBJ1-5	CASIPPWEDSNQPQHF
TRBV2	13	TRBJ1-1	CASTAGEGTEAFF
TRBV18	14	TRBJ1-2	CASSLTGTGYGYTF
TRBV19	15	TRBJ1-1	CASATAGTLNTEAFF
TRBV19	13	TRBJ2-7	CASSNSGNYEQYF
TRBV28	12	TRBJ2-7	CASTGGKYEQYF
TRBV2	15	TRBJ1-2	CASSEWQGASYGYTF
TRBV9	16	TRBJ2-7	CASSVGEGQGAHEQYF
TRBV28	13	TRBJ1-2	CASRYGQYYGYTF
TRBV29-1	11	TRBJ1-1	CSVDNSGEAFF
TRBV7-2	15	TRBJ2-1	CASSSQHASYNEQFF
TRBV6-6	15	TRBJ2-3	CASSSMGRLTDTQYF
TRBV4-1	15	TRBJ1-1	CASSQPKAMNTEAFF
TRBV27	16	TRBJ2-7	CASSFFSTGESLEQYF
TRBV4-1	15	TRBJ2-1	CASSQELAGRWEQFF
TRBV10-2	13	TRBJ1-5	CASSRDRIQPQHF
TRBV28	14	TRBJ1-3	CASGRIISGNTIYF
TRBV9	15	TRBJ1-1	CASSSGQGTATEAFF
TRBV9	13	TRBJ2-5	CASSAGFGETQYF
TRBV6-5	15	TRBJ1-2	CASSYSVQGARGYTF
TRBV5-6	18	TRBJ2-2	CASSLGPPRDSNTGELFF
TRBV2	15	TRBJ1-5	CASSELGTSDQPQHF